The T cell receptor (beta chain) described here comes from a study of blood T cell repertoires in COVID-19. Background on the study: Acute-phase and convalescent COVID-19 samples originated in the United States, Italy and Spain.

TCRdb's table, derived via immunoSEQ multiplex PCR, lists solely in-frame clones and lacks some. The sample has about 190,000 clones, about 83% seen once; the top ten hold 0.7% to 0.9%. The CDR3 covers 12 residues. Trimming stripped 5 bases from V and 10 bases from J, with 15 bases between. Germline-derived CDR1 and CDR2 are GTSNPN and SVGIG (reference sequence). The chain is built from TRBV30 and TRBJ2-1; TRBD2 might be the D (6 bases). Material: peripheral blood. The clonotype originates from a woman aged 18-29 years who had recovered from COVID-19. The CDR3 sequence is CAWAGPKVEQFF. The CDR3 region has the DNA TGTGCCTGGGCGGGACCTAAGGTGGAGCAGTTCTTC.